These T cell receptor beta chains were read from a single sample in a study of blood T cell repertoires in COVID-19. Profiled with immunoSEQ multiplex PCR; TCRdb holds only in-frame clones, not every one. The top ten clones hold about 2.1% of a sample with fewer than 500,000 clones, 87% of them seen once. Sequencing was performed on PBMCs or T cells enriched from blood (not recorded which). All receptors derive from a young woman with acute COVID-19. Each CDR3 is given with its conserved first and last residue. The D gene is left open where the match is weak. Only part of the rows carry a size: once, few, many, or a class if the clone is expanded.

D gene	V gene	clone size	J gene	CDR3 protein	CDR3 DNA
TRBD2	TRBV28	few	TRBJ2-7	CASSLAGAYEQYF	TGTGCCAGCAGTTTAGCGGGAGCCTACGAGCAGTACTTC
TRBD2	TRBV5-1	few	TRBJ2-1	CASSSSGHWNEQFF	TGCGCCAGCAGCTCTAGCGGACACTGGAATGAGCAGTTCTTC
.	TRBV29-1	.	TRBJ2-7	CSVETDYEQYF	TGCAGCGTTGAAACAGACTACGAGCAGTACTTC
TRBD1	TRBV11-2	.	TRBJ1-6	CASSLGQPNSPLHF	TGTGCCAGCAGCTTGGGACAGCCCAATTCACCCCTCCACTTT
.	TRBV28	.	TRBJ2-1	CASSTPGHSVANEQFF	TGTGCCAGCAGTACACCGGGACACTCGGTAGCAAATGAGCAGTTCTTC
.	TRBV12-3/TRBV12-4	.	TRBJ1-1	CASISGQNTEAFF	TGTGCCAGCATCTCCGGACAGAACACTGAAGCTTTCTTT
.	TRBV10-3	.	TRBJ2-7	CAISERTGDEQYF	TGTGCCATCAGTGAACGGACCGGGGACGAGCAGTACTTC
TRBD2	TRBV7-8	.	TRBJ2-3	CASSLDGTSAGTDTQYF	TGTGCCAGCAGCTTAGACGGGACTAGCGCTGGCACAGATACGCAGTATTTT
TRBD1	TRBV25-1	.	TRBJ1-6	CASSELTGGASPLHF	TGTGCCAGCAGTGAATTGACAGGGGGCGCTTCACCCCTCCACTTT
.	TRBV28	.	TRBJ2-7	CASTDRSLAEQYF	TGTGCCAGCACTGATCGGTCCCTTGCGGAGCAGTACTTC
TRBD1	TRBV12-5	.	TRBJ2-1	CASGPRTGSDEQFF	TGTGCTAGTGGTCCTCGGACAGGGTCCGATGAGCAGTTCTTC
TRBD1	TRBV28	.	TRBJ1-2	CASSFLGDSNYGYTF	TGTGCCAGCAGTTTCCTCGGGGACAGTAACTATGGCTACACCTTC
TRBD2	TRBV2	.	TRBJ2-3	CASSMGLGGTDTQYF	TGTGCCAGCAGTATGGGACTAGGTGGCACAGATACGCAGTATTTT
TRBD1	TRBV7-2	.	TRBJ1-6	CASSSGQGNSPLHF	TGTGCCAGCAGCTCCGGACAGGGTAATTCACCCCTCCACTTT
TRBD1	TRBV18	.	TRBJ2-6	CASSLGTAPGANVLTF	TGTGCCAGCTCATTAGGGACAGCCCCTGGGGCCAACGTCCTGACTTTC
TRBD1	TRBV15	.	TRBJ1-1	CATSRTGVETEAFF	TGTGCCACCAGCAGGACAGGGGTGGAAACTGAAGCTTTCTTT
.	TRBV5-1	.	TRBJ2-5	CASSADQETQYF	TGCGCCAGCAGTGCGGACCAAGAGACCCAGTACTTC
TRBD2	TRBV11-2	once	TRBJ2-6	CASSLALAGPSGANVLTF	TGTGCCAGCAGCTTAGCGCTAGCGGGCCCCTCTGGGGCCAACGTCCTGACTTTC
TRBD1	TRBV7-9	.	TRBJ1-1	CASSRGTGGTEAFF	TGTGCCAGCAGCCGCGGGACAGGGGGTACTGAAGCTTTCTTT
.	TRBV5-5	.	TRBJ2-3	CASSFGLATADTQYF	TGTGCCAGCAGCTTTGGGCTAGCGACGGCAGATACGCAGTATTTT
.	TRBV30	.	TRBJ2-7	CAWSVASSYEQYF	TGTGCCTGGAGTGTAGCTAGCTCCTACGAGCAGTACTTC
TRBD1	TRBV2	.	TRBJ2-5	CASSLRTGEGTQYF	TGTGCCAGCAGTTTACGGACAGGGGAGGGGACCCAGTACTTC
TRBD1	TRBV6-5	once	TRBJ1-6	CATSDRGNSPLHF	TGTGCCACCTCGGACAGGGGTAATTCACCCCTCCACTTT
TRBD2	TRBV5-1	.	TRBJ2-3	CASSKALSGDTDTQYF	TGCGCCAGCAGCAAAGCCCTTAGCGGGGACACAGATACGCAGTATTTT
TRBD1	TRBV18	.	TRBJ2-5	CASSPPGTGGRETQYF	TGTGCCAGCTCACCCCCCGGGACAGGGGGCCGAGAGACCCAGTACTTC
TRBD2	TRBV9	.	TRBJ2-3	CASSRTSGGAGTDTQYF	TGTGCCAGCAGCAGGACTAGCGGGGGGGCCGGCACAGATACGCAGTATTTT
TRBD2	TRBV20-1	.	TRBJ2-5	CSASVSGGRETQYF	TGCAGTGCTAGTGTTAGCGGGGGGAGGGAGACCCAGTACTTC
TRBD1	TRBV6-5	.	TRBJ2-2	CASRGTGKTGELFF	TGTGCCAGCAGAGGGACAGGGAAAACCGGGGAGCTGTTTTTT
TRBD1	TRBV7-9	.	TRBJ2-7	CASRRTGDSYEQYF	TGTGCCAGCAGGCGGACAGGCGACTCCTACGAGCAGTACTTC
.	TRBV6-5	.	TRBJ1-1	CASSKNGGGGTEAFF	TGTGCCAGCAGTAAAAACGGGGGTGGAGGCACTGAAGCTTTCTTT
.	TRBV18	.	TRBJ2-2	CASSPDGGLRDTGELFF	TGTGCCAGCTCCCCTGATGGGGGCCTTAGAGACACCGGGGAGCTGTTTTTT
TRBD1	TRBV5-6	.	TRBJ2-7	CASSPGTGVEQYF	TGTGCCAGCAGCCCCGGGACAGGGGTCGAGCAGTACTTC
.	TRBV4-2	.	TRBJ2-7	CASSPSESYEQYF	TGTGCCAGCAGCCCTAGCGAGTCCTACGAGCAGTACTTC
.	TRBV15	.	TRBJ2-6	CATSLDRSGANVLTF	TGTGCCACCAGCCTAGACCGGTCTGGGGCCAACGTCCTGACTTTC
TRBD1	TRBV7-2	.	TRBJ2-1	CASSPTGYYNEQFF	TGTGCCAGCAGCCCGACAGGGTACTACAATGAGCAGTTCTTC
TRBD2	TRBV27	.	TRBJ2-5	CASSTGTSFETQYF	TGTGCCAGCAGTACCGGGACTAGCTTCGAGACCCAGTACTTC
.	TRBV10-3	once	TRBJ2-3	CAISESTSPDTQYF	TGTGCCATCAGTGAGTCCACTAGCCCAGATACGCAGTATTTT
TRBD1	TRBV6-5	.	TRBJ1-2	CASSPAGQGVYGYTF	TGTGCCAGCAGTCCAGCCGGACAGGGGGTTTATGGCTACACCTTC
TRBD1	TRBV28	.	TRBJ2-4	CASRPGQGAGLAKNIQYF	TGTGCCAGCAGACCGGGACAGGGGGCTGGGTTAGCCAAAAACATTCAGTACTTC
.	TRBV6-5	.	TRBJ1-4	CASRTGYNEKLFF	TGTGCCAGCAGGACAGGCTATAATGAAAAACTGTTTTTT
TRBD2	TRBV5-1	many	TRBJ2-5	CASRGLAGAQETQYF	TGCGCCAGCCGCGGATTAGCGGGGGCGCAAGAGACCCAGTACTTC
TRBD1	TRBV12-5	.	TRBJ2-7	CASGFPGQLDYEQYF	TGTGCTAGTGGTTTCCCGGGACAGTTGGATTACGAGCAGTACTTC
TRBD1	TRBV7-9	.	TRBJ2-7	CASSLAQGVTYEQYF	TGTGCCAGCAGCTTAGCTCAGGGGGTTACCTACGAGCAGTACTTC
TRBD1	TRBV11-1	once	TRBJ2-7	CASSGLSGTGYEQYF	TGTGCCAGCAGCGGGCTATCGGGGACAGGGTACGAGCAGTACTTC
.	TRBV20-1	.	TRBJ1-2	CSARGLLGYTF	TGCAGTGCTCGAGGATTACTTGGCTACACCTTC
.	TRBV20-1	few	TRBJ2-6	CSASVTGTSGANVLTF	TGCAGTGCTAGTGTTACAGGGACCTCTGGGGCCAACGTCCTGACTTTC
.	TRBV7-9	.	TRBJ1-2	CASSLEGAGHGYTF	TGTGCCAGCAGCTTAGAAGGCGCAGGCCATGGCTACACCTTC
TRBD1	TRBV5-6	.	TRBJ1-2	CASSFRTGNYGYTF	TGTGCCAGCAGCTTCAGGACAGGAAACTATGGCTACACCTTC
.	TRBV6-6	.	TRBJ1-1	CASLRTEAFF	TGTGCCAGTCTTAGAACTGAAGCTTTCTTT
.	TRBV9	.	TRBJ2-5	CASSRQTQETQYF	TGTGCCAGCAGCCGACAGACCCAAGAGACCCAGTACTTC